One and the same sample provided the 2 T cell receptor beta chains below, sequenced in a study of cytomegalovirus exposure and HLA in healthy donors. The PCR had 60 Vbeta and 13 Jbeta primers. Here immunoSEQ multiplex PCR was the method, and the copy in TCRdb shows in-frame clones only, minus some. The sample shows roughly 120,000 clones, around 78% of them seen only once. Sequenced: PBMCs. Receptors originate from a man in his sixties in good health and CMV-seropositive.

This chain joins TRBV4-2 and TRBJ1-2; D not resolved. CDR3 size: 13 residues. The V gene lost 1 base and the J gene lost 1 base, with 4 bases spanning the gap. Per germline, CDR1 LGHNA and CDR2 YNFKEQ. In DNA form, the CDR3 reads TGTGCCAGCAGCCAAGGACATAACTATGGCTACACCTTC. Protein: CASSQGHNYGYTF.

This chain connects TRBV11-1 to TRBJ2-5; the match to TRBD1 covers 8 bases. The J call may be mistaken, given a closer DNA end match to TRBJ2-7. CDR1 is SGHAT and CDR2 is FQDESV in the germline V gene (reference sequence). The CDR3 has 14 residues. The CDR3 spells CASSLSRGPYEQYF. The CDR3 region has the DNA TGTGCCAGCAGCTTATCCAGGGGGCCCTACGAGCAGTACTTC.